This TCR beta chain was sequenced for a study of blood T cell repertoires in COVID-19. About the research overall: Nucleic acid was either cDNA or gDNA, and it came from T cells, B-cell-depleted T cells, or PBMCs.

This CDR3 contains 11 residues. V shed 4 bases and J shed 7 bases, with 8 bases lying between them. Data came from immunoSEQ multiplex PCR; TCRdb stores just in-frame clones and leaves some out. The sample includes 150,000 or so clones, about 85% seen only once; the top ten take roughly 1.2%. As for this clone: Other DNA sequences in this specimen translate into the identical CDR3.

This TCR was sampled from a man in his sixties who had recovered from COVID-19. Source material: peripheral blood. This chain connects TRBV12-3 or TRBV12-4 to TRBJ2-7; maybe TRBD2 (6 bases). CDR3 DNA sequence: TGTGCCAGCAGTTCCCGGGGGGAGCAGTACTTC. Protein sequence: CASSSRGEQYF.